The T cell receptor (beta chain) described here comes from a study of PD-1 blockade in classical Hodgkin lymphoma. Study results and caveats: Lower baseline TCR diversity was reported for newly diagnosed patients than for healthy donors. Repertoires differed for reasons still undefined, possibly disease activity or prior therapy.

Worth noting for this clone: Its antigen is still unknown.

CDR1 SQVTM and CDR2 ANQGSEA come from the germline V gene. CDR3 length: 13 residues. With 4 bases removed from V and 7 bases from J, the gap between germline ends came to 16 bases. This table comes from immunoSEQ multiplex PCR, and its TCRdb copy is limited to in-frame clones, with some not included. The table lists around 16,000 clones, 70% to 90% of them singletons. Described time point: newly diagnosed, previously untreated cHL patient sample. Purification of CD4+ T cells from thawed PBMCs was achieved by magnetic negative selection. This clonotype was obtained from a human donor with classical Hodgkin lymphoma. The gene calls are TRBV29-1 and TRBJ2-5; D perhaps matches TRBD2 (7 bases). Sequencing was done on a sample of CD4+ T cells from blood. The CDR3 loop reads CSVGGGTRRTQYF. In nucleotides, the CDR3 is TGCAGCGTTGGGGGGGGGACAAGACGGACCCAGTACTTC.